This entry features one T cell receptor (beta chain) sequence. CDR1 is MGHRA and CDR2 is YSYEKL in the germline V gene. The CDR3 consists of 14 residues. The ends were cut back, 0 bases at V and 3 bases at J, with 8 bases in the middle. These data belong to a study of T cell responses to AZD1222 COVID-19 vaccine. The method was immunoSEQ multiplex PCR; TCRdb's version includes in-frame clones alone and lacks a portion of them. The data show under 150,000 clones, about 87% seen once. The chain couples TRBV4-1 to TRBJ2-5; no clear D gene. The receptor was isolated from an adult in good health. The material sequenced was peripheral blood, taken on day 0 of AZD1222 vaccination. CDR3 in DNA: TGCGCCAGCAGCCAAGATCAAAATAAAGAGACCCAGTACTTC. Amino acids: CASSQDQNKETQYF.